A selection of T cell receptor beta chains follows, all from one sample in a study of CD8+CD57+ T cells in acquired aplastic anemia. In TCRdb, the reads were re-called with MiXCR into one record per CDR3 protein. The profile shows 100,000 to 150,000 distinct CDR3 sequences, 48% of them singletons. Sequences were obtained from sorted CD4+, CD8+, or CD8+CD57+ T cells (not recorded which) from PBMCs. The receptors were gathered from a human donor in good health, serving as a control. Each CDR3 is given with its conserved first and last residue. The D gene is left open where the match is weak. The listing skips clone size in some rows; elsewhere it reads once, few, many or a size class.

CDR3aa	CDR3nt	abundance	j_gene	d_gene	v_gene
CASSFVTGELFF	TGTGCCAGCAGCTTTGTCACCGGGGAGCTGTTTTTT	.	TRBJ2-2	.	TRBV5-4
CSARDSGPDNEKLSF	TGCAGTGCTAGAGACTCCGGGCCCGATAATGAAAAACTGTCTTTT	.	TRBJ1-4	.	TRBV20-1
CASSPGGGNYGYTF	TGTGCCAGCAGCCCGGGAGGGGGGAACTATGGCTACACCTTC	many	TRBJ1-2	.	TRBV5-5
CASSDQGSETQYF	TGTGCCAGCAGTGATCAAGGTTCGGAGACCCAGTACTTC	few	TRBJ2-5	.	TRBV25-1
CASSFRAQGGSTEAFF	TGTGCCAGCAGCTTTCGGGCACAGGGGGGAAGCACTGAAGCTTTCTTT	.	TRBJ1-1	TRBD1	TRBV11-2
CASSQDTGPATEAFF	TGTGCCAGCAGCCAAGATACAGGACCGGCCACTGAAGCTTTCTTT	.	TRBJ1-1	.	TRBV4-2
CSARLMGGYTF	TGCAGTGCTAGACTTATGGGAGGCTACACCTTC	many	TRBJ1-2	.	TRBV20-1
CASSDWNTEAFF	TGTGCCAGCAGTGACTGGAACACTGAAGCTTTCTTT	.	TRBJ1-1	.	TRBV2
CASRASGGAFNEQFF	TGCGCCAGCAGGGCTAGCGGGGGGGCCTTCAATGAGCAGTTCTTC	many	TRBJ2-1	TRBD2	TRBV5-1
CASRLTQTGTSHLNEQFF	TGTGCCAGCAGACTAACCCAAACCGGGACTAGCCATCTCAATGAGCAGTTCTTC	.	TRBJ2-1	TRBD2	TRBV25-1
CASSRQGTLKRSYEQYF	TGTGCCAGCAGTAGACAGGGAACACTGAAGAGATCCTACGAGCAGTACTTC	many	TRBJ2-7	TRBD1	TRBV12-3/TRBV12-4
CAISVGTTSRETQYF	TGTGCCATCAGTGTGGGGACTACCTCGAGGGAGACCCAGTACTTC	few	TRBJ2-5	TRBD2	TRBV10-3
CASSLTRGMNTEAFF	TGCGCCAGCAGCTTGACCCGCGGAATGAACACTGAAGCTTTCTTT	many	TRBJ1-1	.	TRBV5-1
CASSLYRQETQYF	TGTGCCAGCAGCTTGTACAGACAAGAGACCCAGTACTTC	.	TRBJ2-5	.	TRBV5-5
CASRTEDGYTF	TGTGCCAGTAGGACAGAGGATGGCTACACCTTC	.	TRBJ1-2	.	TRBV19
CASRQGQLNQPQHF	TGTGCCAGCAGGCAGGGACAGCTCAATCAGCCCCAGCATTTT	few	TRBJ1-5	TRBD1	TRBV6-2/TRBV6-3
CSASPRNYEQYF	TGCAGTGCTAGTCCCAGAAACTACGAGCAGTACTTC	.	TRBJ2-7	.	TRBV20-1
CASSSRDSSYNEQFF	TGTGCCAGTAGTTCCCGGGACTCCTCCTACAATGAGCAGTTCTTC	.	TRBJ2-1	.	TRBV19
CASSPPDAYNEQFF	TGTGCCAGCTCACCACCCGATGCCTACAATGAGCAGTTCTTC	.	TRBJ2-1	.	TRBV7-8
CASGRTGGQETQYF	TGTGCCAGCGGGCGGACAGGAGGACAAGAGACCCAGTACTTC	many	TRBJ2-5	TRBD1	TRBV9